The present T cell receptor (beta chain) was sequenced within a study of PD-L1 blockade in urothelial cancer. Looking at the study overall: Male sex and bladder-origin urothelial cancer characterized about 85% of the 29 patients. After treatment start, blood was analyzed at 3 weeks (second dose) and at 6 weeks. Blood samples had a median of 141,255 T cells, more than 65,000 unique TCRs, and clonality around 0.08.

Sequencing used immunoSEQ multiplex PCR; TCRdb keeps in-frame clones, though not all of them. The sample lists some 52,000 clones, approximately 80% occurring once. The germline V gene encodes CDR1 SGHDT and CDR2 YYEEEE. The CDR3 spans 15 residues. Trimming cost V 0 bases and J 6 bases, with 12 bases left between them. Patient disease was locally advanced or metastatic urothelial carcinoma. This TCR was recovered from a man in his 70s with urothelial cancer. V is TRBV5-6 and J is TRBJ1-4; D uncertain. Sequencing was performed on PBMCs, taken around atezolizumab (anti-PD-L1) treatment. The CDR3 here is CASSLAGGVDEKLFF. In DNA form, the CDR3 reads TGTGCCAGCAGCTTGGCCGGTGGAGTCGATGAAAAACTGTTTTTT.